This is a list of T cell receptor beta chains from one sample in a study of T cell responses to AZD1222 COVID-19 vaccine. This table comes from immunoSEQ multiplex PCR, and its TCRdb copy is limited to in-frame clones, with some not included. Here the sample spans about 150,000 clones, 90% being singletons. The material sequenced was peripheral blood, taken on day 0 of AZD1222 vaccination. These TCRs come from an adult in good health. CDR3s include the opening cysteine and the closing phenylalanine or tryptophan. The D gene is left open where the match is weak. Expanded clones get a size class; other rows say once, few or many, or leave the size out.

V gene	D gene	clone size	J gene	CDR3 DNA	CDR3 protein
TRBV5-8	NA	NA	TRBJ1-6	TGTGCCAGCAGCTTGGGGGGGGGCGGCTCACCCCTCCACTTT	CASSLGGGGSPLHF
TRBV7-2	NA	NA	TRBJ1-1	TGTGCCAGCAACCTGGGGGGGAGCACTGAAGCTTTCTTT	CASNLGGSTEAFF
TRBV25-1	TRBD2	NA	TRBJ2-3	TGTGCCAGCAGTGAACGTCTAGCGGGGCCCACAGATACGCAGTATTTT	CASSERLAGPTDTQYF
TRBV5-4	NA	NA	TRBJ2-1	TGTGCCAGCAGCTTGGACTACTTCAATGAGCAGTTCTTC	CASSLDYFNEQFF
TRBV5-1	NA	NA	TRBJ2-5	TGCGCCAGCAGCTCCGGTCCGGGACTCCAGTTCGGGGAGACCCAGTACTTC	CASSSGPGLQFGETQYF
TRBV19	TRBD1	NA	TRBJ1-1	TGTGCCAGTAGTATCAGGACAGGGGCGAACACTGAAGCTTTCTTT	CASSIRTGANTEAFF
TRBV5-1	NA	NA	TRBJ1-5	TGCGCCAGCAGCTTGGGCGGGGTTGATCAGCCCCAGCATTTT	CASSLGGVDQPQHF
TRBV7-9	NA	NA	TRBJ2-7	TGTGCCAGCAGCTTAGAGCAGGCGGGGTACTACGAGCAGTACTTC	CASSLEQAGYYEQYF
TRBV7-9	TRBD1	NA	TRBJ1-4	TGTGCCAGCAGCTCCGGGACAGGGCTTTCGAGAGGTGAAAAACTGTTTTTT	CASSSGTGLSRGEKLFF
TRBV7-2	NA	once	TRBJ1-3	TGTGCCAGCAGCTTAGATCCCTCTGGAAACACCATATATTTT	CASSLDPSGNTIYF
TRBV18	NA	NA	TRBJ1-2	TGTGCCAGCTCGCGGCGGACAGATGGCTACACCTTC	CASSRRTDGYTF
TRBV7-8	TRBD2	once	TRBJ2-5	TGTGCCAGCAGCAGAGAAACTAGCGGGGGGGCCGGGGAGACCCAGTACTTC	CASSRETSGGAGETQYF
TRBV28	NA	NA	TRBJ2-7	TGTGCCAGCAGTTTGCGCAGGCCCTACGAGCAGTACTTC	CASSLRRPYEQYF
TRBV10-1	NA	NA	TRBJ2-1	TGCGCCATACCCCTAGCCAATGAGCAGTTCTTC	CAIPLANEQFF
TRBV9	NA	NA	TRBJ2-3	TGTGCCAGCAGCGTAGCAGGGGAGCGAGATACGCAGTATTTT	CASSVAGERDTQYF
TRBV6-2/TRBV6-3	NA	NA	TRBJ1-4	TGTGCCAGCAGCCTACAACTTAATGAAAAACTGTTTTTT	CASSLQLNEKLFF
TRBV7-2	NA	NA	TRBJ2-1	TGTGCCAGCAGCTTAGCGGGGACTCTTTACCCAAGGGGGCAGTTCTTC	CASSLAGTLYPRGQFF
TRBV5-4	TRBD1	NA	TRBJ1-3	TGTGCCAGCAGCTTGGGACAGGGGGCTTTGGGTGGAAACACCATATATTTT	CASSLGQGALGGNTIYF